This record concerns one TCR beta chain sequence. What it binds is unknown. TCRdb keeps only in-frame clones here, not all; method: immunoSEQ multiplex PCR. The sample shows some 180,000 clones, around 80% of them seen only once. The data belong to a study of cytomegalovirus exposure and HLA in healthy donors. Study-level information: A subsequent analysis stated that the 120 validation repertoires were run on the same platform as the 550 to 750 first-cohort repertoires.

The donors were part of the validation cohort, which consisted of over a hundred subjects and was separate from the first cohort of under 750 subjects. Trimming stripped 2 bases from V and 2 bases from J, with 16 bases between. The germline CDR1 and CDR2 sequences are SGDLS and YYNGEE. CDR3 length equals 16 residues. The study's findings and limits: There were some 150 TCR beta chains listed as cytomegalovirus-associated. The authors confirmed in vitro that a few CMV-associated chains were specific for CMV antigens.

The clonotype was recovered from a woman aged 25 to 39 in good health and CMV-seronegative. The sequenced material came from PBMCs. The chain joins TRBV9 to TRBJ2-5; TRBD2 might be the D (7 bases). CDR3 in amino acids: CASSVGGLAFQETQYF. For the CDR3, the DNA is TGTGCCAGCAGCGTGGGGGGGCTTGCCTTTCAAGAGACCCAGTACTTC.